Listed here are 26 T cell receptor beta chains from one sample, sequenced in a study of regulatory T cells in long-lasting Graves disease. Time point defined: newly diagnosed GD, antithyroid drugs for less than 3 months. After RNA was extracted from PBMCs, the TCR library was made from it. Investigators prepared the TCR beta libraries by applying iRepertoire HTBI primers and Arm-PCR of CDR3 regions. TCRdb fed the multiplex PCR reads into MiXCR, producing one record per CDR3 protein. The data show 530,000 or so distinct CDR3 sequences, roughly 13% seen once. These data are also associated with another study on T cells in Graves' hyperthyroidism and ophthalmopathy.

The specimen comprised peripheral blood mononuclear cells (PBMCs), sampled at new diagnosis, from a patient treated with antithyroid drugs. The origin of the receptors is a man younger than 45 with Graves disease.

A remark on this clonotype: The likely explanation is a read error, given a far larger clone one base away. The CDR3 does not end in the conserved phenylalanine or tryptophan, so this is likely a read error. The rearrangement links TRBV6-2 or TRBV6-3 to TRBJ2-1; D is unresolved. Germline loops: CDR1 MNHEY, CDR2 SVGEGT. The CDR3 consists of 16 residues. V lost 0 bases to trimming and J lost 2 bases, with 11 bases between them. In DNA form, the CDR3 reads TGTGCCAGCAGTTACTCGCCCTTCTTGACCTACAATGAGCAGTTCCTC. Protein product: CASSYSPFLTYNEQFL.

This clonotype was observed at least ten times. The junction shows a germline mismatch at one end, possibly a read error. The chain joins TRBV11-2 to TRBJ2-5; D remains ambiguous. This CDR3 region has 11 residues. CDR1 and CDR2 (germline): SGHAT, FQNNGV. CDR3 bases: TGTGCCAGCAGCCCGCAAGGGACCCAGTACTTC. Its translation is CASSPQGTQYF.

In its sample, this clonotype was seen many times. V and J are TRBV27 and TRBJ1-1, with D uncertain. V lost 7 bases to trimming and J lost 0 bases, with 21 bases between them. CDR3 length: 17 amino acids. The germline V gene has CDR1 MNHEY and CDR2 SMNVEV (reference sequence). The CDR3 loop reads CASIPIARFAMNTEAFF. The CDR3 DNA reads TGTGCCAGCATTCCAATCGCCAGGTTTGCGATGAACACTGAAGCTTTCTTT.

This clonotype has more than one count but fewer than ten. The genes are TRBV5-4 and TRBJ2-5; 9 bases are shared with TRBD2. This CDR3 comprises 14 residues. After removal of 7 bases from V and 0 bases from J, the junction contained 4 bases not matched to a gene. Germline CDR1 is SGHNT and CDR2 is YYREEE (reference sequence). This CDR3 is CASWSSGDQETQYF. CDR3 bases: TGTGCCAGCTGGTCTAGCGGGGACCAAGAGACCCAGTACTTC. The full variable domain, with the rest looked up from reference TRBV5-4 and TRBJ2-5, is ETGVTQSPTHLIKTRGQQVTLRCSSQSGHNTVSWYQQALGQGPQFIFQYYREEENGRGNFPPRFSGLQFPNYSSELNVNALELDDSALYLCASWSSGDQETQYFGPGTRLLVL.

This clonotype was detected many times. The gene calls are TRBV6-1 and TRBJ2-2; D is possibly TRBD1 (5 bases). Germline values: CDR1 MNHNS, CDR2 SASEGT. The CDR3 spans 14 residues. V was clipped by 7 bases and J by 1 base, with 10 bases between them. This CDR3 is CASKSQGNTGELFF. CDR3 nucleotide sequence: TGTGCCAGCAAGTCGCAGGGGAACACCGGGGAGCTGTTTTTT.

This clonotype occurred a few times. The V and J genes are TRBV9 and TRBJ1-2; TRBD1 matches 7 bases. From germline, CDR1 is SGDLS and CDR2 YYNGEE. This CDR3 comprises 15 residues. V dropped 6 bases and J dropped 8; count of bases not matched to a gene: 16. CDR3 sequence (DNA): TGTGCCAGCAAAAAACTTAAACAGGGGCTCGAAGGCTACACCTTC. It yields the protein CASKKLKQGLEGYTF.

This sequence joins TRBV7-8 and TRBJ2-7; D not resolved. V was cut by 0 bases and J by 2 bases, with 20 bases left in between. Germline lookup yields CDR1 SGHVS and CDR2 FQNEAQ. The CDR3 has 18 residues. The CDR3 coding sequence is TGTGCCAGCAGCTTAGCTGTAGGTGGAGCACCCACTGCCTACGAGCAGTACTTC. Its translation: CASSLAVGGAPTAYEQYF.

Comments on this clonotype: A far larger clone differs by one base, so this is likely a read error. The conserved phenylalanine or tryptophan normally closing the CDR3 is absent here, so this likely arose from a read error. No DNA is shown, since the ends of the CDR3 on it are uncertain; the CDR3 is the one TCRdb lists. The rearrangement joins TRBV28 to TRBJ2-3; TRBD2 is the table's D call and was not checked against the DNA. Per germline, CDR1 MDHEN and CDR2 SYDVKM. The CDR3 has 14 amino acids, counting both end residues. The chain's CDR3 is CASRPPRSYNEQFL.

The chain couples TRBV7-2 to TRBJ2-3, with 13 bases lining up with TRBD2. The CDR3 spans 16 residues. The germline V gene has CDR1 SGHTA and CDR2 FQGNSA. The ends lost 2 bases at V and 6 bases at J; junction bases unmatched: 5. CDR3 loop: CASSLKLAGGPDTQYF. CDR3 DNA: TGTGCCAGCAGCTTAAAACTAGCGGGAGGGCCGGATACGCAGTATTTT.

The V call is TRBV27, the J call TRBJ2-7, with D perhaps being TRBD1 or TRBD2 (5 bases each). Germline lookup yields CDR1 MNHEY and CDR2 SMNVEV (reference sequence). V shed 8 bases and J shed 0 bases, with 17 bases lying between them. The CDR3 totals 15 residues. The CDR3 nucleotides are TGTGCCAGCCGCGTAGGGGACCCCCTCTCCTACGAGCAGTACTTC. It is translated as CASRVGDPLSYEQYF.

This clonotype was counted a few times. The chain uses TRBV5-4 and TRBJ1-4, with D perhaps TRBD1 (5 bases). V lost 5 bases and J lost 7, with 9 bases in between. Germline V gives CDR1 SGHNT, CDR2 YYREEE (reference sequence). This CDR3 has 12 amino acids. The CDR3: CASSFDSEKLFF. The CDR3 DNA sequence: TGTGCCAGCAGTTTCGACAGTGAAAAACTGTTTTTT.

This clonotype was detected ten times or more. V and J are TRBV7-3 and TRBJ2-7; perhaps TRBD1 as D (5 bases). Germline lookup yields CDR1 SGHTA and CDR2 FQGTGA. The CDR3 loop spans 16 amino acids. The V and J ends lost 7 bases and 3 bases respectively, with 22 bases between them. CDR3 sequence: CASTLGVSRSNYEQYF. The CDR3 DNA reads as TGTGCCAGCACCCTAGGGGTGTCCCGATCAAACTACGAGCAGTACTTC.

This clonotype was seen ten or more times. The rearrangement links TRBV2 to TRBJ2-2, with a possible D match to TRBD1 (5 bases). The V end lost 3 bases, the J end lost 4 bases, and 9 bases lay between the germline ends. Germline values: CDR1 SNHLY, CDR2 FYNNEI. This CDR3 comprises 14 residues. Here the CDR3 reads CASSEGRRTGELFF. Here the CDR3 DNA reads TGTGCCAGCAGTGAGGGGCGACGCACCGGGGAGCTGTTTTTT.

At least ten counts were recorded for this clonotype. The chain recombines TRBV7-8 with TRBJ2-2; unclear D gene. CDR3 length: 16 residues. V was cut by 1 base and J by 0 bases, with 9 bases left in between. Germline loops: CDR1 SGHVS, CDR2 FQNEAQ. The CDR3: CASSLDAATNTGELFF. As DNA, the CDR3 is TGTGCCAGCAGCTTAGACGCGGCCACGAACACCGGGGAGCTGTTTTTT. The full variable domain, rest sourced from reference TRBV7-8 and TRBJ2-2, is GAGVSQSPRYKVAKRGQDVALRCDPISGHVSLFWYQQALGQGPEFLTYFQNEAQLDKSGLPSDRFFAERPEGSVSTLKIQRTQQEDSAVYLCASSLDAATNTGELFFGEGSRLTVL.

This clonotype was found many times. The CDR3 region has the DNA TGTGCCAGCAGGTTTTCGCCGAGGGGGGCCTACGAGCAGTACTTC. Amino acid sequence: CASRFSPRGAYEQYF. The chain links TRBV7-8 to TRBJ2-7, with D perhaps being TRBD1 or TRBD2 (6 bases each). From germline, CDR1 is SGHVS and CDR2 FQNEAQ. V was pared by 6 bases and J by 2 bases, with 17 bases between. The CDR3 consists of 15 residues.

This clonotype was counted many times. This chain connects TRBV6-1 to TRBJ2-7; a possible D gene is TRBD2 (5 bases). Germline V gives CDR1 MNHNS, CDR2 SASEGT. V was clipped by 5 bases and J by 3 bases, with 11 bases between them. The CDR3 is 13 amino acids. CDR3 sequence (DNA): TGTGCCAGCAGTAAATCTAGCAGCTACGAGCAGTACTTC. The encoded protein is CASSKSSSYEQYF.

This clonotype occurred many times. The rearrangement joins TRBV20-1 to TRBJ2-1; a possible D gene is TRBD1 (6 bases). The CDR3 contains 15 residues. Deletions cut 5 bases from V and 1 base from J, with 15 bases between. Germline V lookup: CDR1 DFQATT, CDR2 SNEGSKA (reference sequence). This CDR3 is CSALRTDSSYNEQFF. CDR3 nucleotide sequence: TGCAGTGCTCTCCGGACAGATAGTTCCTACAATGAGCAGTTCTTC.

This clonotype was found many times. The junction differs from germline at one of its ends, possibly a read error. For the CDR3, the DNA is TGTGCCAGCAGCTTATCGGACGGCTCCTACGAGCAGTACTTC. Protein: CASSLSDGSYEQYF. The chain has TRBV27 and TRBJ2-7; D is undetermined. CDR1 is MNHEY, CDR2 SMNVEV, per germline (reference sequence). This CDR3 is built from 14 residues.

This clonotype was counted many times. In DNA, the CDR3 is TGTGCCACCAGTGACCGCGACCCAGCCTCCTACAATGAGCAGTTCTTC. Translating gives CATSDRDPASYNEQFF. The chain recombines TRBV24-1 with TRBJ2-1; no firm D call. V lost 4 bases, J lost 0 bases, and 12 bases lay in between. This CDR3 has 16 residues. Germline lookup yields CDR1 KGHDR and CDR2 SFDVKD.

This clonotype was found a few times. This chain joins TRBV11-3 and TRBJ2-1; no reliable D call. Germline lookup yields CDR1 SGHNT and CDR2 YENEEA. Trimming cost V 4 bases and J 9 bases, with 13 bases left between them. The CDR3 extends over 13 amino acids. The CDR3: CASSSDLSTEQFF. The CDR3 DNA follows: TGTGCCAGCAGCTCCGATCTTAGTACTGAGCAGTTCTTC.

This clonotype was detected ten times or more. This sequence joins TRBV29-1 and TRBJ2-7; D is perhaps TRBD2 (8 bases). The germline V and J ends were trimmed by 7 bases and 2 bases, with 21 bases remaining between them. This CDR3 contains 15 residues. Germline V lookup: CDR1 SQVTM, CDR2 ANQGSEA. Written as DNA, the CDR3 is TGCAGCGCAAGACAGGGCTCAGCGGGGGCCTACGAGCAGTACTTC. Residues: CSARQGSAGAYEQYF.

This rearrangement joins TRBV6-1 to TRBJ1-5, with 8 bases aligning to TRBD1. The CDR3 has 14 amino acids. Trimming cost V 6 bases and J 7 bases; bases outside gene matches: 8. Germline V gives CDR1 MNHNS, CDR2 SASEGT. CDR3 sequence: CASRTGTGRQPQHF. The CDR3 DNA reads TGTGCCAGCAGGACCGGGACAGGCAGACAGCCCCAGCATTTT.

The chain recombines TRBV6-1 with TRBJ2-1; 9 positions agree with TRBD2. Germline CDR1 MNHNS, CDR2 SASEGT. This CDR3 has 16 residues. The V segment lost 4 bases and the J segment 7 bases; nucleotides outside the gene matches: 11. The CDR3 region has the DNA TGTGCCAGCAGTGTCCGTGGGCGGGAGGGCCTAAATGAGCAGTTCTTC. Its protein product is CASSVRGREGLNEQFF.

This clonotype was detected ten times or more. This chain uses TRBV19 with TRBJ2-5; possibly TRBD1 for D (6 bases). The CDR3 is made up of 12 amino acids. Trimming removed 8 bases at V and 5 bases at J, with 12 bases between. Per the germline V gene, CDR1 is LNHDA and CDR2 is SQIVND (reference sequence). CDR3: CASGRGVETQYF. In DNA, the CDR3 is TGTGCCAGTGGCAGGGGTGTGGAGACCCAGTACTTC.

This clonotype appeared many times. CDR3 region: CASKSGGSNLQETQYF. DNA of the CDR3: TGTGCCAGCAAGTCAGGGGGCTCGAACCTACAAGAGACCCAGTACTTC. The V gene is TRBV6-1, the J gene TRBJ2-5; 8 bases align to TRBD1. Looked up from germline, CDR1 is MNHNS and CDR2 is SASEGT. After removal of 7 bases from V and 2 bases from J, the junction contained 12 bases not matched to a gene. The CDR3 is 16 amino acids.

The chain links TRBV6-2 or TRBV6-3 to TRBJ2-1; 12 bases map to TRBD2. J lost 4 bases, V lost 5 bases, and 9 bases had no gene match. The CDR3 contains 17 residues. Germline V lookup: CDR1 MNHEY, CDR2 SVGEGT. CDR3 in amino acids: CASSEASGLAGYNEQFF. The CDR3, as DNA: TGTGCCAGCAGTGAAGCTTCAGGACTAGCGGGGTACAATGAGCAGTTCTTC.